A selection of T cell receptor beta chains follows, all from one sample in a study of regulatory T cells in long-lasting Graves disease. TCRdb reanalysed the multiplex PCR reads using MiXCR and keeps one entry per CDR3 protein. The sample holds fewer than 650,000 distinct CDR3 sequences; approximately 16% are singletons and the top ten take around 11%. The same data also went into a second study, on T cells in Graves' hyperthyroidism and ophthalmopathy.

The source material was peripheral blood mononuclear cells (PBMCs), sampled at new diagnosis, from a patient treated with antithyroid drugs. These receptors all come from a man aged 18 to 29 with Graves disease. Both conserved end residues are part of each CDR3. D genes are given only for firm matches. Part of the rows lack a size; the others show once, few, many or a class for expanded clones.

d_gene | j_gene | abundance | v_gene | CDR3aa | CDR3nt
TRBD1 | TRBJ1-2 | - | TRBV9 | CASSVGTDNYGYTF | TGTGCCAGCAGCGTTGGGACAGATAACTATGGCTACACCTTC
- | TRBJ2-1 | - | TRBV7-2 | CASSLPGGSGAEQFF | TGTGCCAGCAGCCTCCCGGGCGGTAGCGGAGCTGAGCAGTTCTTC
- | TRBJ1-5 | many | TRBV12-5 | CASGAGSNQPQHF | TGTGCTAGTGGGGCGGGGAGCAATCAGCCCCAGCATTTT
TRBD2 | TRBJ2-1 | many | TRBV11-2 | CASSLGTSGIIEQFF | TGCGCCAGCAGCCTCGGGACTAGCGGGATCATTGAGCAGTTCTTC
- | TRBJ2-7 | few | TRBV28 | CAGSSRPVGEQYF | TGTGCCGGCAGTTCCAGACCGGTGGGGGAGCAGTACTTC
TRBD1 | TRBJ1-2 | few | TRBV10-2 | CASRGRGSSYGYTF | TGCGCCAGCAGGGGCAGGGGGTCCAGCTATGGCTACACCTTC
TRBD1 | TRBJ1-6 | many | TRBV15 | CATSRRTGSESPLHF | TGTGCCACCAGCAGGCGGACAGGGTCAGAATCACCCCTCCACTTT
TRBD2 | TRBJ2-3 | many | TRBV7-8 | CASSLARGGRRADTQYF | TGTGCCAGCAGCTTAGCCCGCGGCGGGAGAAGGGCAGATACGCAGTATTTT
- | TRBJ2-7 | many | TRBV9 | CASSVAPSREYEQYF | TGTGCCAGCAGCGTAGCTCCCTCGAGGGAATACGAGCAGTACTTC
- | TRBJ2-5 | many | TRBV7-9 | CASSPRRGEVQETQYF | TGTGCCAGCAGCCCCAGGAGGGGGGAGGTCCAGGAGACCCAGTACTTC
- | TRBJ1-2 | few | TRBV4-1 | CASSQDPDRRAYGYTF | TGCGCCAGCAGCCAAGATCCAGACAGAAGAGCCTATGGCTACACCTTC
TRBD2 | TRBJ2-7 | - | TRBV4-1 | CASSSYLTSGEGYEQYF | TGCGCCAGCAGCTCATATCTGACTAGCGGGGAAGGCTACGAGCAGTACTTC
- | TRBJ2-3 | - | TRBV10-2 | CASLRRASTDTQYF | TGCGCCAGCTTGAGGCGGGCTAGCACAGATACGCAGTATTTT
- | TRBJ2-4 | few | TRBV6-2/TRBV6-3 | CASSEGGGGPRLQYF | TGTGCCAGCAGTGAAGGGGGGGGCGGACCACGACTTCAGTACTTC
TRBD1 | TRBJ1-2 | - | TRBV27 | CASSSVPGQGKYGYTF | TGTGCCAGCAGTTCCGTCCCGGGACAGGGGAAGTATGGCTACACCTTC
TRBD1 | TRBJ2-2 | few | TRBV12-3/TRBV12-4 | CASTPGPGGTGELFF | TGTGCCAGCACCCCCGGGCCAGGGGGCACCGGGGAGCTGTTTTTT
- | TRBJ2-3 | many | TRBV11-2 | CASNFRRQGTDTQYF | TGTGCCAGCAACTTCAGACGTCAGGGGACAGATACGCAGTATTTT
TRBD1 | TRBJ2-7 | many | TRBV28 | CASRLMRDRVYEQYF | TGTGCCAGCAGGCTTATGCGGGACAGGGTCTACGAGCAGTACTTC
- | TRBJ2-1 | - | TRBV20-1 | CSASSGLSFEQFF | TGCAGTGCTAGTTCCGGCTTATCTTTTGAGCAGTTCTTC
TRBD2 | TRBJ2-1 | few | TRBV19 | CASSALAGGRDEQFF | TGTGCCAGTAGCGCCTTAGCGGGAGGGCGCGATGAGCAGTTCTTC
- | TRBJ2-7 | few | TRBV3-1 | CASSQGVRARGNYEQYF | TGTGCCAGCAGCCAAGGCGTACGGGCTCGGGGGAACTACGAGCAGTACTTC
- | TRBJ2-3 | many | TRBV20-1 | CSARVLRGGSTDTQYF | TGCAGTGCTAGAGTACTCAGGGGAGGGAGCACAGATACGCAGTATTTT
- | TRBJ2-2 | - | TRBV20-1 | CSAWEVLTGELFF | TGCAGTGCTTGGGAGGTCCTCACCGGGGAGCTGTTTTTT
- | TRBJ2-2 | few | TRBV10-3 | CAISALLGVSTGELFF | TGTGCCATCAGTGCCCTACTAGGAGTGAGCACCGGGGAGCTGTTTTTT
- | TRBJ1-3 | - | TRBV7-9 | CASSFEGGPNTIYF | TGTGCCAGCAGCTTCGAAGGGGGACCGAACACCATATATTTT
TRBD2 | TRBJ2-1 | - | TRBV13 | CASRSSGVYNEQFF | TGTGCCAGCAGAAGTAGCGGGGTCTACAATGAGCAGTTCTTC
- | TRBJ2-5 | - | TRBV24-1 | CATSAHQETQYF | TGTGCCACCAGTGCCCACCAAGAGACCCAGTACTTC
- | TRBJ2-1 | many | TRBV27 | CASSLRSSYNEQFF | TGTGCCAGCAGTTTGCGGAGCTCCTACAATGAGCAGTTCTTC
- | TRBJ2-5 | few | TRBV5-1 | CASSLERVGETQYF | TGCGCCAGCAGCTTGGAAAGGGTTGGGGAGACCCAGTACTTC
TRBD2 | TRBJ2-1 | few | TRBV7-6 | CASSYDRLAGRLNEQFF | TGTGCCAGCAGCTACGATAGACTAGCGGGGCGGTTGAATGAGCAGTTCTTC
- | TRBJ1-6 | - | TRBV27 | CASSLAQDQNSPLHF | TGTGCCAGCAGCCTTGCACAGGACCAGAATTCACCCCTCCACTTT
TRBD2 | TRBJ2-1 | many | TRBV30 | CAWNIKREKEQFF | TGTGCCTGGAATATAAAGCGGGAGAAAGAGCAGTTCTTC
TRBD2 | TRBJ2-7 | many | TRBV11-1 | CASSLTYPASGSYEQYF | TGTGCCAGCAGCTTAACTTACCCAGCTAGCGGGAGCTACGAGCAGTACTTC
TRBD2 | TRBJ2-1 | many | TRBV7-2 | CASSPQGGRTSTEQFF | TGTGCCAGCAGCCCCCAGGGCGGGAGGACGAGTACTGAGCAGTTCTTC